These 22 T cell receptor beta chains were sequenced from one sample in a study of blood T cell repertoires in COVID-19. The protocol was immunoSEQ multiplex PCR, while the TCRdb copy is restricted to in-frame clones and leaves out a portion. The profile covers 400,000 to 450,000 clones, with over 75% appearing a single time and approximately 1.5% taken by the ten largest. Sequencing was performed on peripheral blood. These receptor sequences come from a woman in her thirties or forties with COVID-19, enrolled during active disease.

The V and J genes are TRBV19 and TRBJ1-6; the D gene is possibly TRBD1 (6 bases). This CDR3 has 16 amino acids. Trimming stripped 5 bases from V and 8 bases from J, with 19 bases between. The germline gives CDR1 LNHDA, CDR2 SQIVND (reference sequence). In DNA, the CDR3 is TGTGCCAGTAGTGTGACAGGTTCGCGAAGGGATTCACCCCTCCACTTT. Its translation is CASSVTGSRRDSPLHF. The whole variable domain, remainder taken from reference TRBV19 and TRBJ1-6, is DGGITQSPKYLFRKEGQNVTLSCEQNLNHDAMYWYRQDPGQGLRLIYYSQIVNDFQKGDIAEGYSVSREKKESFPLTVTSAQKNPTAFYLCASSVTGSRRDSPLHFGNGTRLTVT.

The gene calls are TRBV5-4 and TRBJ1-3; D is perhaps TRBD1 (6 bases). V lost 2 bases, J lost 4 bases, and 13 bases lay in between. The CDR3 consists of 15 residues. Germline CDR1 is SGHNT and CDR2 is YYREEE (reference sequence). Written as DNA, the CDR3 is TGTGCCAGCAGCTTAAAACAGGGAGGGGGAAACACCATATATTTT. The encoded protein is CASSLKQGGGNTIYF.

This chain links TRBV19 with TRBJ1-6; 7 bases match TRBD1. Germline CDR1 is LNHDA and CDR2 is SQIVND (reference sequence). The CDR3 spans 17 residues. The V and J ends lost 5 bases and 6 bases, in that order; junction bases with no gene match: 13. CDR3 sequence reads: CASSEGASGPFNSPLHF. The CDR3 bases are TGTGCCAGTAGTGAGGGGGCTTCCGGGCCTTTTAATTCACCCCTCCACTTT.

The chain couples TRBV18 to TRBJ1-1; TRBD1 is a possible D gene (5 bases). Trimming pared 1 base from V and 5 bases from J, leaving 14 bases between. This CDR3 region has 15 residues. Germline CDR1 reads KGHSH; CDR2 reads LQKENI. The CDR3 loop reads CASSPRLPGVTEAFF. CDR3 sequence (DNA): TGTGCCAGCTCACCACGTCTTCCGGGGGTAACTGAAGCTTTCTTT. Using reference TRBV18 and TRBJ1-1 for the parts outside the CDR3, the full variable domain is NAGVMQNPRHLVRRRGQEARLRCSPMKGHSHVYWYRQLPEEGLKFMVYLQKENIIDESGMPKERFSAEFPKEGPSILRIQQVVRGDSAAYFCASSPRLPGVTEAFFGQGTRLTVV.

The chain carries TRBV29-1 and TRBJ2-7; 13 bases match TRBD2. The CDR3 contains 11 residues. J gave up 12 bases and V 4 bases, and 3 bases lay outside the gene matches. Germline CDR1 reads SQVTM; CDR2 reads ANQGSEA. CDR3 protein: CSVGTSGSRYF. The CDR3 bases are TGCAGCGTTGGGACTAGCGGGAGTAGGTACTTC.

This clone has just a few counts. The chain has TRBV30 and TRBJ1-5; no reliable D call. The V end lost 4 bases, the J end lost 1 base, and 20 bases lay between the germline ends. CDR1 is GTSNPN, CDR2 SVGIG, per germline (reference sequence). The CDR3 runs to 17 residues. The CDR3 sequence is CAWNSGRGGLSNQPQHF. CDR3 sequence (DNA): TGTGCCTGGAACAGCGGTCGCGGAGGCTTAAGCAATCAGCCCCAGCATTTT.

V usage is TRBV19 and J usage is TRBJ1-5, with a possible D match to TRBD1 (5 bases). The V gene lost 4 bases and the J gene lost 7 bases, with 11 bases spanning the gap. CDR1 and CDR2 (germline): LNHDA, SQIVND (reference sequence). CDR3 length: 13 residues. Here the CDR3 DNA reads TGTGCCAGTAGTACTTACAGGTCCCAGCCCCAGCATTTT. Its protein is CASSTYRSQPQHF.

The chain is built from TRBV30 and TRBJ2-7; D gene unclear. Germline assignment: CDR1 GTSNPN and CDR2 SVGIG (reference sequence). The V end lost 7 bases, the J end lost 0 bases, and 13 bases lay between the germline ends. The CDR3 is 13 amino acids. The CDR3 DNA sequence: TGTGCCTCGAAGACACGGAACTCCTACGAGCAGTACTTC. The encoded protein is CASKTRNSYEQYF.

The J gene is TRBJ1-4, the V gene TRBV5-1; 7 nucleotides align to TRBD1. Losses at the gene ends were 4 bases for V and 5 bases for J; bases not matched to a gene: 8. The germline gives CDR1 SGHRS, CDR2 YFSETQ. The CDR3 runs 15 residues. The CDR3: CASSRDSVRNEKLFF. The CDR3 region has the DNA TGCGCCAGCAGCCGGGACAGCGTGAGGAATGAAAAACTGTTTTTT.

The chain has TRBV3-1 (or the pseudogene TRBV3-2) and TRBJ2-7, with TRBD1 matching over 9 bases. Germline-derived CDR1 and CDR2 are LGHDT and YNNKEL (reference sequence). Trimming at V came to 2 bases and at J to 6 bases, leaving 17 bases not matched to a gene. The CDR3 length is 18 residues. CDR3 sequence reads: CASSQKGEHRGLGGEQYF. The CDR3 nucleotides read TGTGCCAGCAGCCAAAAAGGGGAGCACAGGGGGCTCGGAGGCGAGCAGTACTTC.

This clone has just one count. This chain joins TRBV7-9 and TRBJ1-1; D is possibly TRBD1 (6 bases). Deletions cut 7 bases from V and 2 bases from J, with 11 bases between. The CDR3 is made up of 13 amino acids. Looked up from germline, CDR1 is SEHNR and CDR2 is FQNEAQ (reference sequence). The CDR3, as DNA: TGTGCCAGCAATCAGGGGCGAAACACTGAAGCTTTCTTT. Translated, it gives CASNQGRNTEAFF.

The rearrangement links TRBV4-2 to TRBJ1-2; no clear D gene. Germline V gene data show CDR1 as LGHNA and CDR2 as YNFKEQ. The CDR3 runs 15 residues. V was trimmed by 1 base and J by 4 bases, leaving 13 bases between them. The CDR3 DNA follows: TGTGCCAGCAGCCAAGCCAGCCGTACTATCTATGGCTACACCTTC. This encodes CASSQASRTIYGYTF.

The chain uses TRBV10-3 and TRBJ2-5, with D perhaps matching TRBD2 (6 bases). Germline V gene data show CDR1 as ENHRY and CDR2 as SYGVKD. There are 13 residues in the CDR3. V dropped 3 bases and J dropped 5 bases, with 10 bases sitting between them. CDR3 sequence: CAISDVGRETQYF. DNA for the CDR3: TGTGCCATCAGTGACGTGGGGAGGGAGACCCAGTACTTC.

The V and J genes are TRBV2 and TRBJ1-1, with D unresolved. Germline V lookup: CDR1 SNHLY, CDR2 FYNNEI. The CDR3 totals 13 residues. The CDR3 here is CAKVEVMNTEAFF. CDR3 sequence (DNA): TGTGCTAAAGTAGAAGTCATGAACACTGAAGCTTTCTTT.

The V call is TRBV27, the J call TRBJ1-1; D not certain. Trimming left V 0 bases short and J 1 base short, with 9 bases between. CDR1 and CDR2 (germline): MNHEY, SMNVEV (reference sequence). The CDR3 is 15 amino acids. The CDR3 DNA is TGTGCCAGCAGTTTATCGAGCGCGAGGAACACTGAAGCTTTCTTT. Protein: CASSLSSARNTEAFF.

This clone was counted only a few times. The genes are TRBV18 and TRBJ1-1, with TRBD1 as a possible D gene (5 bases). V was trimmed by 3 bases and J by 3 bases, leaving 11 bases between them. This CDR3 is 14 amino acids long. The germline V gene encodes CDR1 KGHSH and CDR2 LQKENI. The CDR3 nucleotides are TGTGCCAGCTCACCCCAGGGATGGGACACTGAAGCTTTCTTT. Protein product: CASSPQGWDTEAFF.

The V call is TRBV18, the J call TRBJ1-1; D remains unclear. V was clipped by 4 bases and J by 1 base, with 10 bases between them. The CDR3 runs to 14 residues. Germline CDR1 and CDR2: KGHSH and LQKENI. The CDR3 spells CASSREGRNTEAFF. The CDR3 DNA sequence: TGTGCCAGCTCACGGGAGGGCAGGAACACTGAAGCTTTCTTT.

This chain uses TRBV19 with TRBJ1-2; D remains unclear. Per germline, CDR1 LNHDA and CDR2 SQIVND (reference sequence). V lost 1 base, J lost 9 bases, and 9 bases lay in between. The CDR3 has 12 residues. In DNA form, the CDR3 reads TGTGCCAGTAGTATAGGAACCGCGAGCTACACCTTC. Residues: CASSIGTASYTF.

This clone was detected once. The chain uses TRBV28 and TRBJ1-2; no firm D call. V was clipped by 7 bases and J by 4 bases, with 13 bases between them. CDR1 MDHEN and CDR2 SYDVKM come from the germline V gene. The CDR3 contains 13 residues. The CDR3 protein is CASTLFGSYGYTF. The CDR3 DNA sequence: TGTGCCAGCACCCTATTCGGGAGCTATGGCTACACCTTC.

This clone was seen a few times. This sample also contains other DNA sequences that code for the same CDR3. V gene TRBV18 combines with J gene TRBJ1-1; TRBD1 might be the D (5 bases). This CDR3 is 15 amino acids long. The V end was cut by 0 bases, the J end by 0 bases, with 8 bases between. Germline lookup yields CDR1 KGHSH and CDR2 LQKENI. The CDR3 DNA is TGTGCCAGCTCACCACCGAGACAGTTGAACACTGAAGCTTTCTTT. This codes for CASSPPRQLNTEAFF.

This chain joins TRBV7-9 and TRBJ2-3, with 8 bases identical to TRBD2. Germline CDR1 reads SEHNR; CDR2 reads FQNEAQ (reference sequence). The CDR3 is made up of 16 amino acids. V trimming: 2 bases; J trimming: 6 bases; junction bases outside the gene matches: 10. The CDR3 nucleotides read TGTGCCAGCAGCTTACCGTTAAGCGGGGGAGAGGATACGCAGTATTTT. This encodes CASSLPLSGGEDTQYF. The whole variable domain, remainder taken from reference TRBV7-9 and TRBJ2-3, is DTGVSQNPRHKITKRGQNVTFRCDPISEHNRLYWYRQTLGQGPEFLTYFQNEAQLEKSRLLSDRFSAERPKGSFSTLEIQRTEQGDSAMYLCASSLPLSGGEDTQYFGPGTRLTVL.

The chain joins TRBV28 to TRBJ1-5; D is perhaps TRBD1 (5 bases). V was cut by 6 bases and J by 3 bases, with 9 bases left in between. The germline gives CDR1 MDHEN, CDR2 SYDVKM. This CDR3 is 13 amino acids long. The CDR3 coding sequence is TGTGCCAGCAGATGGACAACCAATCAGCCCCAGCATTTT. Residues: CASRWTTNQPQHF.